A selection of T cell receptor beta chains follows, all from one sample in a study of blood T cell repertoires in COVID-19. Profiling relied on immunoSEQ multiplex PCR, and the TCRdb table lists in-frame clones only, not all of them. The sample includes hundreds of thousands of clones, about 90% of them seen just once. Sequenced input: peripheral blood. The receptors derive from a woman in her 30s with COVID-19, enrolled during active disease. Each CDR3 is given with its conserved first and last residue. Fields, in order: J gene, V gene, D gene, clone size, CDR3 protein, CDR3 DNA. A D gene is named only where the DNA matches it firmly. Size values are once, few and many counts, or a class for expanded clones, and some rows have none.

TRBJ2-6,TRBV6-5,NA,NA,CASSYLRAGANVLTF,TGTGCCAGCAGTTACCTCAGGGCCGGGGCCAACGTCCTGACTTTC
TRBJ1-3,TRBV7-9,TRBD1,NA,CASSATGVDTIYF,TGTGCCAGCAGCGCTACAGGGGTCGACACCATATATTTT
TRBJ1-1,TRBV10-3,NA,NA,CAISVEGSGRDTEAFF,TGTGCCATCAGTGTTGAAGGGAGTGGTAGGGACACTGAAGCTTTCTTT
TRBJ1-4,TRBV6-5,TRBD1,NA,CASSSQGAVNEKLFF,TGTGCCAGCAGTTCACAGGGGGCGGTTAATGAAAAACTGTTTTTT
TRBJ2-2,TRBV9,TRBD2,NA,CASSVAGLAGGPWNTGELFF,TGTGCCAGCAGCGTCGCCGGGCTAGCGGGGGGGCCCTGGAACACCGGGGAGCTGTTTTTT
TRBJ1-5,TRBV19,NA,few,CASSIASGGQPQHF,TGTGCCAGTAGTATAGCGTCGGGGGGACAGCCCCAGCATTTT
TRBJ1-1,TRBV9,TRBD1,few,CASSPTGGASEAFF,TGTGCCAGCAGCCCGACAGGGGGCGCGAGCGAAGCTTTCTTT
TRBJ1-4,TRBV3-1/TRBV3-2,TRBD1,NA,CASSSSWDSSGKLFF,TGTGCCAGCAGCTCCTCTTGGGACAGCTCTGGAAAACTGTTTTTT
TRBJ2-3,TRBV10-3,NA,NA,CAISETAGSRTDTQYF,TGTGCCATCAGTGAAACGGCCGGGAGTCGGACAGATACGCAGTATTTT
TRBJ1-1,TRBV28,TRBD1,NA,CASSSGQGASTEAFF,TGTGCCAGCAGTTCAGGACAGGGGGCATCCACTGAAGCTTTCTTT
TRBJ2-7,TRBV28,NA,NA,CASTTDYEQYF,TGTGCCAGCACCACTGACTACGAGCAGTACTTC
TRBJ1-1,TRBV10-1,NA,NA,CASSRNRNTEAFF,TGCGCCAGCAGTAGGAACAGAAACACTGAAGCTTTCTTT
TRBJ2-7,TRBV27,TRBD2,NA,CASSYGGGEQYF,TGTGCCAGCAGTTATGGGGGGGGCGAGCAGTACTTC